This T cell receptor (beta chain) is drawn from a study of tumor-infiltrating lymphocytes in primary liver carcinoma. CDR3 length equals 15 residues. Germline V gives CDR1 MNHNY, CDR2 SVGAGI (reference sequence). As to this clonotype: A read error may explain this, as a much larger clone is one base away.

Priming with a constant-region primer yielded TCR beta cDNA from roughly 0.45 ug total RNA. Three nested multiplex PCR rounds, a slightly modified ARM-PCR, produced the libraries for TCR beta. The first two PCR rounds used TRBV1-TRBV30 primers with a Cbeta primer, approximately 10 cycles each. TCRdb fed the multiplex PCR reads into MiXCR, producing one record per CDR3 protein. The sample lists 320,000 or so distinct CDR3 sequences; 50% to 70% were seen once. Out of unsorted whole blood came the blood RNA, and germline DNA was extracted as well. Those patients suffered from chronic HBV infection and were treatment-naive.

Sequenced: peripheral blood. The receptor was derived from a man aged 40-49 years with primary liver carcinoma and hepatitis B virus infection. J is TRBJ1-6 and V is TRBV6-6, with no clear D. The CDR3 DNA reads TGTGTCAGCAATATAGGCGGGAGCGATAATTCACCCCTCCACTTT. This codes for CVSNIGGSDNSPLHF.